The 20 T cell receptor beta chains below come from one sample, sequenced in a study of lymphopenia after photon versus proton radiotherapy. The repertoire was sequenced with immunoSEQ multiplex PCR; TCRdb's copy has only in-frame clones and lacks some. The data contain approximately 150,000 clones, 80% to 90% of them singletons. This material consisted of peripheral blood, taken from a patient treated with photon-based radiotherapy. The receptor source for this set is a man between 45 and 60 years old with gastric cancer.

The chain combines TRBV5-6 with TRBJ1-3; unclear D gene. The CDR3 extends over 13 amino acids. Germline values: CDR1 SGHDT, CDR2 YYEEEE. V was shortened by 4 bases and J by 4 bases, with 9 bases between the two germline ends. CDR3 region: CASSRVRGNTIYF. As DNA, the CDR3 is TGTGCCAGCAGCCGGGTACGCGGAAACACCATATATTTT. The full variable domain, completed using reference TRBV5-6 and TRBJ1-3, is DAGVTQSPTHLIKTRGQQVTLRCSPKSGHDTVSWYQQALGQGPQFIFQYYEEEERQRGNFPDRFSGHQFPNYSSELNVNALLLGDSALYLCASSRVRGNTIYFGEGSWLTVV.

The chain couples TRBV30 to TRBJ1-3; D perhaps matches TRBD1 (5 bases). The germline V gene encodes CDR1 GTSNPN and CDR2 SVGIG (reference sequence). The CDR3 is made up of 16 amino acids. V shed 1 base and J shed 6 bases, with 19 bases lying between them. The CDR3 region is CAWSGAGMALSNTIYF. In DNA, the CDR3 is TGTGCCTGGAGTGGGGCAGGGATGGCCCTATCAAACACCATATATTTT.

The chain couples TRBV28 to TRBJ2-7, with D perhaps TRBD1 (6 bases). V lost 7 bases and J lost 0, with 16 bases in between. The CDR3 spans 15 residues. Germline V gene lookup returns CDR1 MDHEN and CDR2 SYDVKM. The CDR3 DNA follows: TGTGCCAGCACTAACGACAGGTCCGGCTCCTACGAGCAGTACTTC. Residues: CASTNDRSGSYEQYF. Supplemented by reference TRBV28 and TRBJ2-7, the full variable domain reads DVKVTQSSRYLVKRTGEKVFLECVQDMDHENMFWYRQDPGLGLRLIYFSYDVKMKEKGDIPEGYSVSREKKERFSLILESASTNQTSMYLCASTNDRSGSYEQYFGPGTRLTVT.

The rearrangement uses TRBV27 and TRBJ1-2, with 7 bases matching TRBD1. This CDR3 is 14 amino acids long. Germline-derived CDR1 and CDR2 are MNHEY and SMNVEV (reference sequence). With 5 bases clipped from V and 8 bases from J, the junction kept 11 bases outside the gene matches. The CDR3 loop reads CASSPRTGIEGYTF. DNA for the CDR3: TGTGCCAGCAGTCCGAGGACAGGTATTGAGGGCTACACCTTC.

This chain uses TRBV30 with TRBJ1-4; TRBD1 matches 7 bases. Germline assignment: CDR1 GTSNPN and CDR2 SVGIG (reference sequence). The CDR3 loop spans 14 amino acids. J gave up 6 bases and V 5 bases, and 9 bases lay outside the gene matches. CDR3 residues: CAWAGQVYDEKLFF. CDR3 sequence (DNA): TGTGCCTGGGCCGGACAGGTTTACGATGAAAAACTGTTTTTT.

The chain has TRBV30 and TRBJ2-5; D uncertain. The CDR3 has 10 amino acids. V was shortened by 3 bases and J by 3 bases, with 2 bases between the two germline ends. Germline loops: CDR1 GTSNPN, CDR2 SVGIG (reference sequence). CDR3 sequence (DNA): TGTGCCTGGAGGGAAGAGACCCAGTACTTC. This encodes CAWREETQYF.

J is TRBJ2-5 and V is TRBV7-9; D might be TRBD2 (6 bases). This CDR3 comprises 15 residues. V gave up 5 bases and J gave up 2 bases, with 15 bases separating them. CDR1 and CDR2 (germline): SEHNR, FQNEAQ (reference sequence). The CDR3 loop is CASSPPEGLQETQYF. The CDR3 bases are TGTGCCAGCAGCCCACCGGAGGGTTTGCAAGAGACCCAGTACTTC.

The chain's CDR3 is CASSRHTDTQYF. CDR3 bases: TGTGCCAGCAGCCGTCACACAGATACGCAGTATTTT. The J gene is TRBJ2-3, the V gene TRBV7-9, with D unclear. With 5 bases removed from V and 2 bases from J, the gap between germline ends came to 5 bases. The CDR3 totals 12 residues. In germline, CDR1 is SEHNR, CDR2 FQNEAQ (reference sequence).

This clone showed up just a few times. The CDR3 is CASTIMDRGGYGYTF. The CDR3 DNA is TGTGCCAGCACCATCATGGACAGGGGTGGCTATGGCTACACCTTC. V usage is TRBV6-1 and J usage is TRBJ1-2; 9 bases fit TRBD1. Unmatched junction bases numbered 10, after V lost 7 bases and J lost 4 bases. Germline V gives CDR1 MNHNS, CDR2 SASEGT. The CDR3 sequence is 15 residues long.

The chain is built from TRBV7-9 and TRBJ2-3, with 7 bases lining up with TRBD2. With 4 bases clipped from V and 4 bases from J, the junction kept 11 bases outside the gene matches. CDR3 size: 16 residues. The germline CDR1 and CDR2 sequences are SEHNR and FQNEAQ (reference sequence). The CDR3 bases are TGTGCCAGCAGCTCGTGGACTAGGGATCACCCAGATACGCAGTATTTT. Its protein is CASSSWTRDHPDTQYF.

V is TRBV18 and J is TRBJ2-7, with a weak D call TRBD2 (6 bases). Germline V gives CDR1 KGHSH, CDR2 LQKENI. The CDR3 runs 13 residues. Between the trimmed V and J ends, which lost 6 bases and 3 bases, there was a span of 12 bases. CDR3 residues: CASSPQRVYEQYF. CDR3 nucleotides: TGTGCCAGCTCCCCCCAGCGGGTCTACGAGCAGTACTTC.

This clone was picked up one time. The chain carries TRBV6-1 and TRBJ1-1; 9 nucleotides align to TRBD1. V lost 4 bases, J lost 4 bases, and 7 bases stayed unmatched. The CDR3 is 15 residues long. Germline-derived CDR1 and CDR2 are MNHNS and SASEGT. CDR3 DNA: TGTGCCAGCAGTGGGGGACAGGGCCGACTCACTGAAGCTTTCTTT. Amino acid sequence: CASSGGQGRLTEAFF.

The gene calls are TRBV7-9 and TRBJ2-6; 10 bases agree with TRBD1. Trimming took 8 bases from V and 1 from J; bases not matched to a gene: 8. The CDR3 is made up of 17 amino acids. The germline CDR1 and CDR2 sequences are SEHNR and FQNEAQ (reference sequence). The CDR3 protein is CASAPGTGVSGANVLTF. CDR3 nucleotides: TGTGCCAGCGCCCCGGGGACAGGGGTTTCTGGGGCCAACGTCCTGACTTTC. The full variable domain, in which reference TRBV7-9 and TRBJ2-6 provide the parts outside the CDR3, is DTGVSQNPRHKITKRGQNVTFRCDPISEHNRLYWYRQTLGQGPEFLTYFQNEAQLEKSRLLSDRFSAERPKGSFSTLEIQRTEQGDSAMYLCASAPGTGVSGANVLTFGAGSRLTVL.

V is TRBV28 and J is TRBJ2-1; D remains unclear. V lost 3 bases and J 4 bases, leaving 7 bases between the germline ends. Germline CDR1 reads MDHEN; CDR2 reads SYDVKM. CDR3 size: 13 residues. CDR3 DNA: TGTGCCAGCAGTTTCTCCAGTTACAATGAGCAGTTCTTC. Protein sequence: CASSFSSYNEQFF.

This chain uses TRBV18 with TRBJ2-1, with 7 bases lining up with TRBD2. V was clipped by 1 base and J by 4 bases; unmatched bases: 1. The CDR3 runs to 14 residues. Germline V lookup: CDR1 KGHSH, CDR2 LQKENI. The CDR3 loop reads CASSPQRGYNEQFF. The CDR3 nucleotides are TGTGCCAGCTCACCACAGCGGGGATACAATGAGCAGTTCTTC. Using reference TRBV18 and TRBJ2-1 for the parts outside the CDR3, the full variable domain is NAGVMQNPRHLVRRRGQEARLRCSPMKGHSHVYWYRQLPEEGLKFMVYLQKENIIDESGMPKERFSAEFPKEGPSILRIQQVVRGDSAAYFCASSPQRGYNEQFFGPGTRLTVL.

The chain carries TRBV7-2 and TRBJ1-2, with D tentatively TRBD1 (6 bases). The ends were cut back, 5 bases at V and 4 bases at J, with 23 bases in the middle. Germline assignment: CDR1 SGHTA and CDR2 FQGNSA. CDR3 length equals 17 residues. The CDR3 bases are TGTGCCAGCAGCCGGGACGGGACCTCGGGGGCGGGCTATGGCTACACCTTC. This translates into CASSRDGTSGAGYGYTF.

The chain combines TRBV6-5 with TRBJ1-1; possible D gene TRBD1, 5 bases. Trimming stripped 2 bases from V and 2 bases from J, with 15 bases between. Germline V gives CDR1 MNHEY, CDR2 SVGAGI. The CDR3 consists of 16 residues. CDR3 sequence (DNA): TGTGCCAGCAGTTACGGGGACCGCTCGAAAAACACTGAAGCTTTCTTT. Amino acid sequence: CASSYGDRSKNTEAFF.

Details on this clone: It is unclear where the CDR3 begins or ends on the DNA, so no DNA is shown, and the CDR3 is as TCRdb lists it. The chain is built from TRBV7-2 and TRBJ1-1. Both ends counted, the CDR3 spans 14 residues. CDR1 and CDR2 from the germline V gene are SGHTA and FQGNSA. CDR3 loop: CASSLRFGATEAFF.

The CDR3: CAISSEGEKLFF. In nucleotides, the CDR3 is TGTGCCATCAGCTCCGAGGGGGAAAAACTGTTTTTT. The chain carries TRBV10-3 and TRBJ1-4; D possibly corresponds to TRBD1 (5 bases). Between the trimmed V and J ends, which lost 6 bases and 8 bases, there was a span of 10 bases. The CDR3 contains 12 residues. The germline CDR1 and CDR2 sequences are ENHRY and SYGVKD.

This clone was observed once. The chain employs TRBV5-1 and TRBJ1-2; D not certain. Germline lookup yields CDR1 SGHRS and CDR2 YFSETQ. Trimming shortened V by 0 bases and J by 3 bases, and 3 bases separated the two germline ends. The CDR3 length is 12 residues. The CDR3 coding sequence is TGCGCCAGCAGCTTGGGCTACTATGGCTACACCTTC. This encodes CASSLGYYGYTF.